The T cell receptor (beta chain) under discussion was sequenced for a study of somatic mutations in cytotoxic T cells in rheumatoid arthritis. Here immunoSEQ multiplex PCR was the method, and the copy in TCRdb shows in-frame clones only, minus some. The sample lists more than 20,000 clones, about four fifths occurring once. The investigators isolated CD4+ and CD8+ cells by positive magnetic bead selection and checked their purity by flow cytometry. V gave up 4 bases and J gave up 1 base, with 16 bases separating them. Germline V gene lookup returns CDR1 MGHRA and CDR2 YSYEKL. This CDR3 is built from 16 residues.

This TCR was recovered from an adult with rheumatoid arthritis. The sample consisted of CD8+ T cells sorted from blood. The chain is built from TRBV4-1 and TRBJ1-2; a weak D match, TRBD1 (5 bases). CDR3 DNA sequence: TGCGCCAGCAGCCGGGGGGAGGGAGCTGTTAACTATGGCTACACCTTC. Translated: CASSRGEGAVNYGYTF.